The text below deals with one T cell receptor beta chain. This clone's antigen is unknown. The CDR3 regions of human TCRbeta chains were subjected to immunosequencing. The original pipeline was this. Repertoire TCRs were checked for matches against a reference library of SARS-CoV-2-specific TCRs that had been generated using the MIRA antigen-specificity platform. Breadth was defined as the fraction of unique TCRs that were SARS-CoV-2-associated. Depth was defined as the fraction of total T cells that were SARS-CoV-2-associated. Using the MIRA data, every spike-specific TCR was mapped to the spike region that the TCR reacted to and assigned to either a CD4 or a CD8 class. Log10-transformed breadth and depth values were compared by one-way ANOVA with Sidak's multiple comparisons tests. Held by TCRdb, this immuneACCESS table contains in-frame sequences only and omits some clones. Under half of the omission traces to an unresolved V gene where checked; the cause of the rest is unknown. That table gives V, J and clone size, and the DNA gave D and trimming. Per the sample table, the count is around 150,000 clones. The ten biggest clones cover about 2.2% of the sample.

This sample was taken from a study of T cell responses to AZD1222 COVID-19 vaccine (dated by TCRdb to about 2021). For context, the study as a whole: TCR sequencing covered more than 230 trial participants: approximately 200 given two doses of AZD1222 and 26 given two doses of MenACWY control vaccine. Trial participants were enrolled into age subgroups of 18-55, 56-69 and 70-plus years, which contained approximately 150, 28 and 58 TCR-sequenced participants, respectively. General findings and caveats noted by the study authors: CD4 TCRs associated with the vaccine covered the entire spike protein, and the dominant responses were in regions 160-218 and 743-854. After two AZD1222 doses, spike-specific TCR breadth and depth were significantly higher than at day 0 and than in MenACWY recipients. The 56-69-year group was small, and its depth increase did not reach significance, likely because of low power. Because no samples from the day 14 peak response were available, repertoires could be characterized only after the peak T cell response. Participants were mostly white British and included more females than males, and it was suggested by the authors that clonal diversity may have been underestimated. Conclusions about previously exposed vaccinees are limited because only 5 or 6 AZD1222 recipients were SARS-CoV-2 seropositive at baseline. Reportedly, close to half of the unique spike-specific TCRs recognized epitopes lying outside the regions that are mutated in the B.1.351 and B.1.1.7 variants.

The time point label here, explained by the study, means: baseline before first vaccination. Vaccinee samples were obtained from the UK trials COV001 and COV002, which included a single-blind randomized controlled phase 2/3 trial of AZD1222 (ChAdOx1 nCoV-19) in healthy adults. For TCRbeta chain sequencing, PBMC samples were collected from trial participants at day 0 and at day 28 after the second dose. The trim is 4 bases for V and 4 bases for J, with a gap of 10 bases between the germline ends. CDR3 length: 13 amino acids, cysteine to phenylalanine. Solely the CDR3 DNA is kept, with 39 bases framed from the first base. The germline V gene sets CDR1 to SGHTA and CDR2 to FQGNSA.

Material for sequencing was peripheral blood. The chain employs TRBV7-2 and TRBJ1-1; no D gene is confidently identified. The sequence was obtained from an adult in good health. The bases are TGTGCCAGCAGCTCGGACTGGTTCACTGAAGCTTTCTTT. It encodes CASSSDWFTEAFF.